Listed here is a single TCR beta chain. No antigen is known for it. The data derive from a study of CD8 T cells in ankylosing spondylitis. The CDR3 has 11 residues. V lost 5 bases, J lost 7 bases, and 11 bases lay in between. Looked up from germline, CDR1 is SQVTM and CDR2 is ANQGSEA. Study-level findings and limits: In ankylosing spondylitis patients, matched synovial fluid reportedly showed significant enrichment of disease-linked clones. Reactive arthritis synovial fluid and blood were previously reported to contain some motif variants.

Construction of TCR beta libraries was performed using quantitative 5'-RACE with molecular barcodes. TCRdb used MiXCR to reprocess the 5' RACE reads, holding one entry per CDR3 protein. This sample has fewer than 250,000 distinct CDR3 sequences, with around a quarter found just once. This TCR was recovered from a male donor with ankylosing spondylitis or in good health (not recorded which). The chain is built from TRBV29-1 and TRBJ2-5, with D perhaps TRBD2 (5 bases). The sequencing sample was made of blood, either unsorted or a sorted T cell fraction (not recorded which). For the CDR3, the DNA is TGCAGCGTTCTTACTAGTGGGACCCAGTACTTC. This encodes CSVLTSGTQYF.